These 29 T cell receptor beta chains originate from one sample sequenced in a study of post-analysis software for immune sequencing data. Unique molecular identifiers were built into the TCR beta cDNA libraries. TCRdb analysed the PCR reads with MiXCR anew, one entry per CDR3 protein. The table has hundreds of thousands of distinct CDR3 sequences, roughly 46% seen once. The antigens for these receptors are not known. The study, taken as a whole, reports: Relative to controls, patients had about five TRBV segments at higher frequency, with TRBV5-6, TRBV5-1 and TRBV20-1 among these.

The source material was blood. These receptors came from a girl between 5 and 17 years old with multiple sclerosis.

This sequence joins TRBV27 and TRBJ2-7; a possible D gene is TRBD1 (7 bases). In germline, CDR1 is MNHEY, CDR2 SMNVEV (reference sequence). The V end was cut by 8 bases, the J end by 4 bases, with 15 bases between. There are 13 residues in the CDR3. As DNA, the CDR3 is TGTGCCAGCCGTCAGGGGGGCGGGTACGAGCAGTACTTC. This sequence encodes CASRQGGGYEQYF.

The table lists this clonotype with many counts. Germline and junction disagree at one end, which may indicate a read error. The V call is TRBV5-1, the J call TRBJ2-1; the D gene is possibly TRBD2 (5 bases). Germline CDR1 and CDR2: SGHRS and YFSETQ. The CDR3 runs to 14 residues. CDR3 residues: CASSLEGSYNEQFF. In nucleotides, the CDR3 is TGTGCCAGCAGCTTAGAGGGCAGCTACAATGAGCAGTTCTTC.

The rearrangement uses TRBV20-1 and TRBJ1-1; 7 bases match TRBD1. V dropped 5 bases and J dropped 0; count of bases not matched to a gene: 3. The germline gives CDR1 DFQATT, CDR2 SNEGSKA (reference sequence). The CDR3 runs to 13 residues. This CDR3 reads CSALGQLNTEAFF. The CDR3 coding sequence is TGCAGTGCTTTGGGACAGCTGAACACTGAAGCTTTCTTT.

The chain is built from TRBV5-1 and TRBJ2-3, with 7 bases lining up with TRBD1. The CDR3 has 17 residues. Germline CDR1 reads SGHRS; CDR2 reads YFSETQ. V gave up 0 bases and J gave up 1 base; unmatched junction bases: 8. The CDR3: CASSLGHRDRGTDTQYF. CDR3 in DNA: TGCGCCAGCAGCTTGGGACACCGGGACAGAGGCACAGATACGCAGTATTTT.

The table lists this clonotype with a few counts. The rearrangement uses TRBV5-1 and TRBJ2-5; D is unclear. Germline assignment: CDR1 SGHRS and CDR2 YFSETQ. V lost 4 bases to trimming and J lost 1 base, with 17 bases between them. The CDR3 runs 16 residues. The CDR3: CASSPRRTSSQETQYF. The CDR3 nucleotides are TGCGCCAGCAGCCCTCGACGGACCTCCTCCCAAGAGACCCAGTACTTC.

In its sample, this clonotype was seen a few times. V usage is TRBV7-2 and J usage is TRBJ1-2, with 9 bases aligning to TRBD1. This CDR3 has 13 amino acids. The V gene end was trimmed by 7 bases and the J gene end by 8 bases; junction bases not matched to a gene: 8. CDR1 SGHTA and CDR2 FQGNSA come from the germline V gene. This CDR3 is CASTNRGPGGYTF. CDR3 sequence (DNA): TGTGCCAGCACGAACAGGGGGCCGGGCGGCTACACCTTC.

This clonotype occurred a few times. The rearrangement joins TRBV11-2 to TRBJ2-7; 8 positions match TRBD1. J was trimmed by 0 bases and V by 10 bases; bases with no gene match: 17. Looked up from germline, CDR1 is SGHAT and CDR2 is FQNNGV. There are 17 residues in the CDR3. The CDR3: CATTGQVSTKFSYEQYF. CDR3 sequence (DNA): TGTGCCACCACGGGACAGGTCTCCACAAAGTTCTCCTACGAGCAGTACTTC.

The V gene is TRBV29-1, the J gene TRBJ1-1; the D gene is possibly TRBD1 (5 bases). The CDR3 length is 13 residues. Germline CDR1 reads SQVTM; CDR2 reads ANQGSEA. Deletions cut 7 bases from V and 0 bases from J, with 12 bases between. CDR3 DNA sequence: TGCAGCGCCGGCGACAGAATGAACACTGAAGCTTTCTTT. Encoded protein: CSAGDRMNTEAFF.

The chain recombines TRBV3-1 with TRBJ2-3, with 8 bases lining up with TRBD1. This CDR3 region has 16 residues. The J segment lost 0 bases and the V segment lost 5 bases, leaving 7 bases of the junction unmatched. The germline V gene has CDR1 LGHDT and CDR2 YNNKEL (reference sequence). As DNA, the CDR3 is TGTGCCAGCAGCGCAAACAGGGGGGATAGCACAGATACGCAGTATTTT. Encoded protein: CASSANRGDSTDTQYF.

This clonotype was picked up a small number of times. The chain links TRBV12-3 or TRBV12-4 to TRBJ2-7; either TRBD1 or TRBD2 may fit D (6 bases each). The assigned J gene may be wrong: the sequence end matches TRBJ2-4 better. The CDR3 contains 22 residues. CDR3 sequence reads: CASSFLAQGLVGDGGDKNIQYF. The CDR3, as DNA: TGTGCCAGCAGTTTCCTAGCGCAGGGGCTTGTAGGAGACGGTGGGGACAAAAACATTCAGTACTTC.

This chain uses TRBV2 with TRBJ1-5; D gene unclear. CDR1 is SNHLY and CDR2 is FYNNEI in the germline V gene. This CDR3 has 13 residues. The germline V and J ends were trimmed by 3 bases and 7 bases, with 10 bases remaining between them. The CDR3 reads CASSEDLGQPQHF. CDR3 DNA: TGTGCCAGCAGTGAGGATCTCGGGCAGCCCCAGCATTTT.

The chain has TRBV20-1 and TRBJ2-1; the match to TRBD1 covers 7 bases. The germline CDR1 and CDR2 sequences are DFQATT and SNEGSKA (reference sequence). This CDR3 comprises 11 residues. CDR3 amino acids: CRGTGDNEQFF. CDR3 sequence (DNA): TGCAGGGGAACAGGGGACAATGAGCAGTTCTTC.

This clonotype was seen only a few times. This chain links TRBV12-3 or TRBV12-4 with TRBJ2-5; 11 bases fit TRBD1. TRBJ2-7 explains the end of the DNA better; the J call may be wrong. The CDR3 totals 15 residues. CDR3 nucleotide sequence: TGTGCCAGCAGCGACTTCCGGGACAGGGGGGTCGAGCAGTACTTC. This codes for CASSDFRDRGVEQYF.

This chain uses TRBV20-1 with TRBJ2-1; D not resolved. Germline V gene data show CDR1 as DFQATT and CDR2 as SNEGSKA (reference sequence). Trimming removed 0 bases from V and 3 bases from J, with 9 bases in between. This CDR3 comprises 14 residues. Here the CDR3 reads CSARDGQRYNEQFF. The CDR3 nucleotides read TGCAGTGCTAGAGATGGTCAGCGCTACAATGAGCAGTTCTTC.

This clonotype appeared a few times. This sequence joins TRBV7-9 and TRBJ1-6; D gene unclear. Germline V gene lookup returns CDR1 SEHNR and CDR2 FQNEAQ (reference sequence). The CDR3 covers 13 residues. Trimming pared 1 base from V and 10 bases from J, leaving 8 bases between. CDR3 nucleotides: TGTGCCAGCAGCTTAGAGATGAGGTCACCCCTCCACTTT. This codes for CASSLEMRSPLHF.

The chain uses TRBV7-2 and TRBJ1-2; D ambiguous. The CDR3 extends over 14 amino acids. V shed 1 base and J shed 5 bases, with 11 bases lying between them. The germline V gene encodes CDR1 SGHTA and CDR2 FQGNSA. The CDR3 here is CASSLDGSLYGYTF. CDR3 in DNA: TGTGCCAGCAGCTTAGATGGTAGCCTTTATGGCTACACCTTC.

The chain links TRBV3-1 to TRBJ2-6; TRBD2 agrees at 12 bases. CDR1 LGHDT and CDR2 YNNKEL come from the germline V gene (reference sequence). This CDR3 is built from 17 residues. After removal of 3 bases from V and 5 bases from J, the junction contained 5 bases not matched to a gene. CDR3 nucleotide sequence: TGTGCCAGCAGCCAGGGACTAGCGGGCGTACGGGCCAACGTCCTGACTTTC. This encodes CASSQGLAGVRANVLTF. Combining the CDR3 with reference TRBV3-1 and TRBJ2-6 gives the whole variable domain DTAVSQTPKYLVTQMGNDKSIKCEQNLGHDTMYWYKQDSKKFLKIMFSYNNKELIINETVPNRFSPKSPDKAHLNLHINSLELGDSAVYFCASSQGLAGVRANVLTFGAGSRLTVL.

J is TRBJ1-2 and V is TRBV4-2, with unresolved D. CDR1 LGHNA and CDR2 YNFKEQ come from the germline V gene. V was trimmed by 5 bases and J by 7 bases, leaving 17 bases between them. The CDR3 loop spans 14 amino acids. For the CDR3, the DNA is TGTGCCAGCAGCTTCGGAAATTTAAAGGGTGGCTACACCTTC. Translated, it gives CASSFGNLKGGYTF.

V gene TRBV12-3 or TRBV12-4 combines with J gene TRBJ2-7, with D uncertain. Trimming removed 5 bases from V and 3 bases from J, with 8 bases in between. The CDR3 is 12 residues long. CDR3 DNA: TGTGCCAGCAGTGGTAATTACTACGAGCAGTACTTC. Amino acids: CASSGNYYEQYF.

CDR3 DNA: TGTGCCAGCAGTTCCGTTCGGGGGGTACTTGAACAGCCCCAGCATTTT. Translated: CASSSVRGVLEQPQHF. The rearrangement joins TRBV12-3 or TRBV12-4 to TRBJ1-5, with D possibly being TRBD1 (5 bases). This CDR3 has 16 residues. Trimming took 4 bases from V and 7 from J, leaving 20 bases between them.

The rearrangement joins TRBV5-4 to TRBJ2-3, with a weak D call TRBD1 (6 bases). V gave up 1 base and J gave up 2 bases, with 11 bases separating them. This CDR3 has 15 amino acids. Looked up from germline, CDR1 is SGHNT and CDR2 is YYREEE (reference sequence). The CDR3 region has the DNA TGTGCCAGCAGCTTGCCGGACAGCTACACAGATACGCAGTATTTT. Its translation is CASSLPDSYTDTQYF.

This clonotype turned up a few times. The chain couples TRBV20-1 to TRBJ2-5, with D perhaps TRBD1 (6 bases). The V gene's germline CDR1 is DFQATT and CDR2 SNEGSKA (reference sequence). Trimming stripped 7 bases from V and 1 base from J, with 10 bases between. The CDR3 loop spans 12 amino acids. CDR3 region: CSGRTAQETQYF. The CDR3 DNA reads TGCAGTGGAAGGACAGCCCAAGAGACCCAGTACTTC.

The chain carries TRBV6-5 and TRBJ1-1, with no clear D. This CDR3 comprises 14 residues. V shed 4 bases and J shed 2 bases, with 11 bases lying between them. Per the germline V gene, CDR1 is MNHEY and CDR2 is SVGAGI. The chain's CDR3 is CASSSQMGNTEAFF. DNA for the CDR3: TGTGCCAGCAGTTCCCAGATGGGAAACACTGAAGCTTTCTTT.

This clonotype has a single count. The chain carries TRBV12-3 or TRBV12-4 and TRBJ1-5, with 7 bases lining up with TRBD1. Trimming took 3 bases from V and 3 from J; bases not matched to a gene: 8. The CDR3 sequence is 16 residues long. CDR3 residues: CASSFRAGGSNQPQHF. The CDR3 bases are TGTGCCAGCAGTTTTAGGGCAGGGGGGTCCAATCAGCCCCAGCATTTT.

V and J are TRBV9 and TRBJ2-5; weak D call: TRBD2 (6 bases). The CDR3 loop spans 14 amino acids. CDR1 and CDR2 (germline): SGDLS, YYNGEE. V lost 4 bases to trimming and J lost 0 bases, with 10 bases between them. The CDR3 nucleotides are TGTGCCAGCAGCCCCCGGGACTACCAAGAGACCCAGTACTTC. The encoded protein is CASSPRDYQETQYF.

The V call is TRBV12-3 or TRBV12-4, the J call TRBJ2-5; D possibly corresponds to TRBD2 (6 bases). V dropped 4 bases and J dropped 5 bases, with 8 bases sitting between them. The CDR3 contains 12 residues. The CDR3: CASSSSVETQYF. The DNA for the CDR3 is TGTGCCAGCAGTTCTAGCGTGGAGACCCAGTACTTC.

This clonotype was seen a handful of times. The V call is TRBV12-3 or TRBV12-4, the J call TRBJ1-2; D remains ambiguous. The CDR3 loop spans 14 amino acids. V lost 2 bases, J lost 2 bases, and 9 bases lay in between. DNA of the CDR3: TGTGCCAGCAGTTTATATAGGGTCAACTATGGCTACACCTTC. It codes for CASSLYRVNYGYTF.

The rearrangement uses TRBV27 and TRBJ2-4; 9 bases agree with TRBD2. Germline V lookup: CDR1 MNHEY, CDR2 SMNVEV (reference sequence). The V gene end was trimmed by 8 bases and the J gene end by 7 bases; junction bases not matched to a gene: 12. This CDR3 has 15 amino acids. The DNA for the CDR3 is TGTGCCAGCGGTCCGAGGCGGGAGGGCGTCAACATTCAGTACTTC. Its protein is CASGPRREGVNIQYF.

The V gene is TRBV11-3, the J gene TRBJ2-1, with 12 bases lining up with TRBD2. Germline V gene sequence: CDR1 SGHNT, CDR2 YENEEA. Germline trimming cut 7 bases from V and 10 bases from J; bases unmatched to any gene: 8. This CDR3 contains 14 residues. The CDR3 is CASTGTSGLGEQFF. In DNA, the CDR3 is TGTGCCAGCACAGGGACTAGCGGGTTGGGAGAGCAGTTCTTC.